Listed here are 14 T cell receptor delta chains from one sample, sequenced in a study of γδ T cells in repeated Plasmodium falciparum infection (dated by TCRdb to the early 2020s). Vgamma9/Vdelta2+ and Vdelta2-negative gammadelta T cell populations were flow-sorted from peripheral blood mononuclear cells for bulk TCR repertoire analysis. Libraries were built with multiplex PCR. The sequencer was an Illumina MiSeq. TCRdb processed the public reads again with the CATT caller, after which rows with matching DNA were combined. In all, the sample holds around 46,000 delta-chain clones, and roughly 1.9% of those were seen once. The ten most abundant clones make up roughly 24% of the sample. The specimen was gamma-delta T cells from blood. These receptors originate from a pool of human donors (malaria-infected and uninfected, not separated).

In this sample, this clone turned up a few times. A much larger clone lies one base from this, so it may be a read error. The V call is TRDV1, the J call TRDJ1; the match to TRDD3 covers 8 bases. Because TCRdb records no J gene, it was assigned here through a match of the DNA to germline. The J segment lost 0 bases and the V segment lost 1 base, leaving 25 bases of the junction unmatched. The germline V gene has CDR1 TSWWSYY and CDR2 QGS. This CDR3 contains 23 residues. CDR3 region: CALGEPSCLRELWGICYTDKLIF. The CDR3 coding sequence is TGTGCTCTTGGGGAACCATCATGCCTACGCGAATTATGGGGGATTTGTTACACCGATAAACTCATCTTT.

This clone was seen repeatedly, ten times or more. The protein TCRdb lists belongs to a much larger clone and differs from this DNA's translation at residue 12, which points to a read error; the protein shown is made from the DNA. The rearrangement joins TRDV2 to TRDJ1; 7 positions agree with TRDD3. The J gene was not available in TCRdb and was assigned here by matching the DNA to germline segments. The CDR3 has 18 amino acids. V dropped 0 bases and J dropped 1; count of bases not matched to a gene: 13. CDR1 is GEAIGNYY and CDR2 is EKD in the germline V gene. CDR3 protein: CACDTLSTGEQFTDKLIF. CDR3 coding DNA: TGTGCCTGTGACACCCTAAGTACTGGGGAACAGTTCACCGATAAACTCATCTTT.

There are a few counts of this clone. The TCRdb record carries a much larger clone's protein, which differs from this DNA's translation at residue 6; a read error is the likely cause, and the protein listed here is the DNA translation. CDR3 in DNA: TGTGCTCTTGGGGAATCCCATTTTTCCCTGATCTGGGGGATGAGGAGGAGGTACACCGATAAACTCATCTTT. Translating gives CALGESHFSLIWGMRRRYTDKLIF. The rearrangement joins TRDV1 to TRDJ1; 9 bases are a match to TRDD3. TCRdb lists no J gene, so it was determined here by aligning the DNA to germline. The length of the CDR3 is 24 residues. Trimming at V came to 2 bases and at J to 0 bases, leaving 28 bases not matched to a gene. In germline, CDR1 is TSWWSYY, CDR2 QGS.

This clone was seen at least ten times. TCRdb assigns this DNA the protein of a much larger clone, which departs from its translation at residue 7; this likely reflects a read error, and the protein shown comes from translating the DNA. The chain has TRDV2 and TRDJ1; 13 nucleotides line up with TRDD3. The CDR3 has 20 residues. The junction had 12 bases not matched to a gene; V was cut back by 0 bases and J by 0 bases. Germline values: CDR1 GEAIGNYY, CDR2 EKD. The CDR3 spells CACDTLRLGDTDSYTDKLIF. The CDR3 region has the DNA TGTGCCTGTGACACCCTCCGACTGGGGGATACGGATTCGTACACCGATAAACTCATCTTT.

This clone was detected a few times. TCRdb pairs this DNA with a much larger clone's protein that differs at residue 13, likely a read error; the protein shown was translated from the DNA. V usage is TRDV3 and J usage is TRDJ1; perhaps D is TRDD2 or TRDD3 (7 bases each). The J gene, not given by TCRdb, was assigned here from a germline match of the nucleotide sequence. The CDR3 runs to 18 residues. Trimming removed 1 base at V and 3 bases at J, with 27 bases between. Germline values: CDR1 TVYSNPD, CDR2 GDNSRS (reference sequence). The CDR3 nucleotides are TGTGCCTTTAAGTTTCCTACTAGGCTGGGGGCTCCCTCCGATAAACTCATCTTT. Translating gives CAFKFPTRLGAPSDKLIF.

Only a few counts were recorded for this clone. TCRdb's protein, taken from a much larger clone, differs from this DNA's translation at residue 18, likely owing to a read error; the protein displayed comes from the DNA. V usage is TRDV1 and J usage is TRDJ1, with D possibly TRDD2 on 9 matching bases. As TCRdb names no J gene, one was assigned here on the basis of a DNA match to germline. The CDR3 has 26 amino acids. V was shortened by 0 bases and J by 0 bases, with 41 bases between the two germline ends. Germline-derived CDR1 and CDR2 are TSWWSYY and QGS. The CDR3 reads CALGELALSPSYIEGYARQYTDKLIF. CDR3 nucleotide sequence: TGTGCTCTTGGGGAACTGGCCCTTTCCCCTTCCTACATCGAGGGATACGCCAGACAGTACACCGATAAACTCATCTTT.

This clone was recorded at least ten times. Since a far larger clone is one base different, this is likely a read error. The chain is built from TRDV3 and TRDJ1; TRDD3 matches 12 bases. The V gene end was trimmed by 2 bases and the J gene end by 0 bases; junction bases not matched to a gene: 25. The CDR3 sequence is 22 residues long. Germline V gene data show CDR1 as TVYSNPD and CDR2 as GDNSRS (reference sequence). The CDR3 is CAFGRRNPYWGIQTTHTDKLIF. CDR3 DNA sequence: TGTGCCTTTGGGCGACGAAACCCGTACTGGGGGATACAAACCACGCACACCGATAAACTCATCTTT.

This clone was found a few times. TCRdb assigns this DNA the protein of a much larger clone, which departs from its translation at residue 5; this likely reflects a read error, and the protein shown comes from translating the DNA. The chain uses TRDV1 and TRDJ1, with 7 bases that match TRDD3. The J gene, missing from TCRdb, was assigned here through DNA to germline matching. The CDR3 is made up of 20 amino acids. V trimming: 4 bases; J trimming: 1 base; junction bases outside the gene matches: 21. Germline V gene sequence: CDR1 TSWWSYY, CDR2 QGS. The DNA of the CDR3 is TGTGCTCTTGGGGGGCGGCTCCCGTACTGGGGACCTTACCGCACCGATAAACTCATCTTT. This gives the protein CALGGRLPYWGPYRTDKLIF.

Ten or more counts support this clone. It differs at one base from a far larger clone, so likely a read error. The same CDR3 also results from other DNA sequences found in this sample. The CDR3 nucleotides read TGTGCCCTTGGGCGACGCTTTGCCCTCATAGACTTGCAGTACTGGGGGATATCTTTTAGTCCCCTGGATAAACTCATCTTT. Its translation is CALGRRFALIDLQYWGISFSPLDKLIF. J is TRDJ1 and V is TRDV1, with TRDD3 identical over 11 bases. The CDR3 extends over 27 amino acids. The germline gives CDR1 TSWWSYY, CDR2 QGS.

This clone occurred a few times. This DNA translates differently at residue 4 from the TCRdb protein, which is that of a much larger clone; a read error is likely, and the protein shown is the DNA's own translation. The chain is built from TRDV2 and TRDJ1; 8 bases map to TRDD3. In the absence of a J gene in TCRdb, the DNA was matched to germline to assign it here. The CDR3 runs to 15 residues. Trimming at V came to 6 bases and at J to 3 bases, leaving 11 bases not matched to a gene. In germline, CDR1 is GEAIGNYY, CDR2 EKD. CDR3 region: CACNSLGDLSDKLIF. Written as DNA, the CDR3 is TGTGCCTGTAACAGCCTGGGGGACCTCTCCGATAAACTCATCTTT.

This clone was seen a few times. TCRdb's protein for this DNA is that of a much larger clone and differs from the translation at residue 17, likely a read error; the protein shown is the DNA translation. The chain carries TRDV1 and TRDJ1; perhaps TRDD2 as D (7 bases). TCRdb supplies no J gene; here it was assigned by aligning the nucleotide sequence to germline. Germline V lookup: CDR1 TSWWSYY, CDR2 QGS. Trimming stripped 4 bases from V and 3 bases from J, with 36 bases between. The CDR3 covers 22 residues. CDR3 sequence: CALGAFVPTPSWGARYADKLIF. CDR3 nucleotides: TGTGCTCTTGGGGCCTTCGTTCCTACACCGAGTTGGGGGGCCCGGTACGCCGATAAACTCATCTTT.

This clone occurred a few times. With a far larger clone one base away, a read error is the likely cause. Distinct nucleotide sequences in the sample also encode this CDR3. This chain uses TRDV1 with TRDJ1, with D maybe TRDD3 (6 bases). The J gene, left out of TCRdb, was set here by checking the DNA against germline. This CDR3 is built from 16 residues. In germline, CDR1 is TSWWSYY, CDR2 QGS. Trimming removed 3 bases from V and 9 bases from J, with 23 bases in between. The CDR3, as DNA: TGTGCTCTTGGGGAGATGGTTAGGAGATACGCGAGCGAACTCATCTTT. This codes for CALGEMVRRYASELIF.

This clone was detected a few times. TCRdb assigns this DNA the protein of a much larger clone, which departs from its translation at residue 16; this likely reflects a read error, and the protein shown comes from translating the DNA. The chain combines TRDV2 with TRDJ1; either TRDD2 or TRDD3 may supply D (5 bases each). TCRdb offers no J gene call, so here the DNA was matched to germline to obtain one. The germline CDR1 and CDR2 sequences are GEAIGNYY and EKD. The CDR3 consists of 20 residues. CDR3 bases: TGTGCCTGTGACTCGGTCGCCGTTCGGGGGGCTTCCCTGTACACCGGTAAACTCATCTTT. It specifies CACDSVAVRGASLYTGKLIF.

This clone was detected a few times. TCRdb lists the protein of a much larger clone for this DNA, which differs at residue 16, so this is likely a read error; the protein given here is translated from the DNA itself. The rearrangement joins TRDV1 to TRDJ1; the match to TRDD3 covers 12 bases. The J gene, not given by TCRdb, was assigned here from a germline match of the nucleotide sequence. CDR3 length: 20 amino acids. The germline gives CDR1 TSWWSYY, CDR2 QGS. CDR3 residues: CALGEGLPYWGIPYTNKLIF. The CDR3, as DNA: TGTGCTCTTGGGGAAGGTCTACCGTACTGGGGGATACCGTACACCAATAAACTCATCTTT.